These T cell receptor beta chains were read from a single sample in a study of shared clonotypes between healthy human individuals. Method: immunoSEQ multiplex PCR; TCRdb's copy keeps in-frame clones and lacks some. Of some 700,000 clones in the sample, 90% are singletons; the top ten hold around a third. Sample: memory CD8+ T cells from PBMCs. The receptors were gathered from a man aged 18 to 30 in good health. Some clones in this sample may be carry-over from other donors' samples. CDR3s include the opening cysteine and the closing phenylalanine or tryptophan. A D gene is named only where the DNA matches it firmly. Not all rows give a size; the values are once, few, many and, for expanded clones, a class.

d_call,clone_size,v_call,j_call,cdr3_length,cdr3_nt,cdr3_aa
NA,once,TRBV6-6,TRBJ2-1,16,TGTGCCAGCAGTCTCGGGGTAGCGCCACCGTACAATGAGCAGTTCTTC,CASSLGVAPPYNEQFF
NA,NA,TRBV6-5,TRBJ2-1,15,TGTGCCAGCAGTTACTCGAGGCTAGCTTACCATGAGCAGTTCTTC,CASSYSRLAYHEQFF
TRBD1,once,TRBV7-9,TRBJ1-2,14,TGTGCCAGCAGCCACGCGGGACAGTACTATGGCTACACCTTC,CASSHAGQYYGYTF
TRBD2,NA,TRBV28,TRBJ2-1,17,TGTGCCAGCAGTCCCCCCGGGCTAGCGGGGCCTTACAATGAGCAGTTCTTC,CASSPPGLAGPYNEQFF
TRBD1,NA,TRBV19,TRBJ1-2,14,TGTGCCAGTATCCCCAGGGACAGGGTCTATGGCTACACCTTC,CASIPRDRVYGYTF
TRBD2,NA,TRBV29-1,TRBJ2-7,14,TGCAGCGTTGAGGACCCGGGAGGGCCGTACGAGCAGTACTTC,CSVEDPGGPYEQYF
NA,NA,TRBV7-3,TRBJ1-1,14,TGTGCCAGCAGCTTCAGGGGCGAGAACACTGAAGCTTTCTTT,CASSFRGENTEAFF
NA,NA,TRBV7-6,TRBJ1-1,15,TGTGCCAGCAGCGCCCGAGTGGGGGTGAACACTGAAGCTTTCTTT,CASSARVGVNTEAFF
NA,NA,TRBV29-1,TRBJ2-1,10,TGCAGCGGGGGCAACAATGAGCAGTTCTTC,CSGGNNEQFF
NA,few,TRBV7-9,TRBJ2-5,15,TGTGCCAGCAGCTTACGGCAGGGGAAGGAAGAGACCCAGTACTTC,CASSLRQGKEETQYF
TRBD2,NA,TRBV27,TRBJ2-1,13,TGTGCCAGCAGCAGCGGGAGCGTCAATGAGCAGTTCTTC,CASSSGSVNEQFF
NA,NA,TRBV28,TRBJ1-2,12,TGTGCCAGCAGATACAGGGACTATGGCTACACCTTC,CASRYRDYGYTF
NA,NA,TRBV7-9,TRBJ1-4,13,TGTGCCAGCAGCTCGAGTCAGACAAGAGGACTGTTTTTT,CASSSSQTRGLFF
TRBD2,NA,TRBV11-1,TRBJ2-2,15,TGTGCCAGCAGCTTAACTAGCGGGAGGACCGGGGAGCTGTTTTTT,CASSLTSGRTGELFF
NA,NA,TRBV27,TRBJ2-1,11,TGTGCCAGCACAAAGGGAGGTGAGCAGTTCTTC,CASTKGGEQFF
TRBD1,NA,TRBV29-1,TRBJ2-5,13,TGCAGCGTTGGGCCAGGGGGCGGAAAGACCCAGTACTTC,CSVGPGGGKTQYF
TRBD1,NA,TRBV5-6,TRBJ1-1,14,TGTGCCAGCAGCGGGCAGGGGGCAGACACTGAAGCTTTCTTT,CASSGQGADTEAFF
NA,few,TRBV4-3,TRBJ2-2,12,TGCGCCAGCAGCCGAGAAATCGGGGAGCTGTTTTTT,CASSREIGELFF
NA,NA,TRBV15,TRBJ2-1,16,TGTGCCACCAGCAGAGATCTAGCGAGCTCCTACAATGAGCAGTTCTTC,CATSRDLASSYNEQFF
NA,NA,TRBV4-3,TRBJ2-7,14,TGCGCCAGCAGCCCCGCCTGGGGGGCCTACGAGCAGTACTTC,CASSPAWGAYEQYF
TRBD2,NA,TRBV6-1,TRBJ2-3,15,TGTGCCAGCAGGGAACTAGCGGGAGTCATAGATACGCAGTATTTT,CASRELAGVIDTQYF
TRBD1,NA,TRBV13,TRBJ1-1,14,TGTGCCAGCAGCTTGGGGACAGGGGTTACTGAAGCTTTCTTT,CASSLGTGVTEAFF
NA,NA,TRBV21-1,TRBJ2-7,17,TGTGCCAGCAGTTTACCACGACACCCGGGGCAGGTCTACGAGCAGTACTTC,CASSLPRHPGQVYEQYF
NA,NA,TRBV7-8,TRBJ1-2,14,TGTGCCAGCAGCTCGACAGCCGCTAACTATGGCTACACCTTC,CASSSTAANYGYTF
TRBD2,NA,TRBV5-1,TRBJ2-3,16,TGCGCCAGCAGCGAAAAGCGGGAGCGAAGCACAGATACGCAGTATTTT,CASSEKRERSTDTQYF
NA,NA,TRBV11-2,TRBJ2-1,17,TGTGCCAGCAGCTCATCCCTGGACAGCAGCTCCTACAATGAGCAGTTCTTC,CASSSSLDSSSYNEQFF
NA,few,TRBV10-3,TRBJ1-4,15,TGTGCCATCAGTGAGTCAGAAGGGGGTAATGAAAAACTGTTTTTT,CAISESEGGNEKLFF
NA,NA,TRBV5-4,TRBJ2-7,12,TGTGCCAGCAGCTCGAACAGCCGGGAGCAGTACTTC,CASSSNSREQYF
NA,once,TRBV7-8,TRBJ2-7,17,TGTGCCAGCAGCTACCTCTCCTACACAGGACCAGAAAACGAGCAGTACTTC,CASSYLSYTGPENEQYF
NA,NA,TRBV10-2,TRBJ2-7,17,TGCGCCAGCAGTGAATTTCGGAGCGAGGGAAATCCCTACGAGCAGTACTTC,CASSEFRSEGNPYEQYF
TRBD1,NA,TRBV4-3,TRBJ1-2,15,TGCGCCAGCAGCCAAGACAGCACAGGGGCCTATGGCTACACCTTC,CASSQDSTGAYGYTF
NA,NA,TRBV21-1,TRBJ2-3,16,TGTGCCAGCAGCAAATCTCTAGCGGAATACACAGATACGCAGTATTTT,CASSKSLAEYTDTQYF
TRBD1,NA,TRBV4-2,TRBJ1-4,15,TGTGCCAGCGCGCCTTACCCACAGGGGCTTGAAAAACTGTTTTTT,CASAPYPQGLEKLFF
TRBD2,NA,TRBV27,TRBJ2-3,18,TGTGCCAGCAGCCTCATCAACCCTAGCGGGACCGCGATGGCTACGCAGTATTTT,CASSLINPSGTAMATQYF
NA,NA,TRBV5-4,TRBJ1-1,13,TGTGCCAGCAGCTTCATGGGGGTTCCTGAAGCTTTCTTT,CASSFMGVPEAFF
NA,NA,TRBV9,TRBJ2-7,14,TGTGCCAGCAGCGTCGGGAGCGCAACCTACGAGCAGTACTTC,CASSVGSATYEQYF
NA,once,TRBV6-1,TRBJ2-7,13,TGTGCCAGCAGTGAAGCGGGCACGGCAGAGCAGTACTTC,CASSEAGTAEQYF
NA,once,TRBV4-1,TRBJ2-7,15,TGCGCCAGCAGCCAAGCCCCGGGACTCCTATACGAGCAGTACTTC,CASSQAPGLLYEQYF
NA,NA,TRBV6-1,TRBJ2-2,15,TGTGCCAGCAGTGAAGCTCCTAAGGCCACCGGGGAGCTGTTTTTT,CASSEAPKATGELFF
TRBD1,NA,TRBV30,TRBJ1-1,13,TGTGCCGGACAGGGTTGGGGAAGCAGTGAAGCTTTCTTT,CAGQGWGSSEAFF
TRBD2,NA,TRBV7-9,TRBJ2-7,18,TGTGCCAGCAGCGGGGCCGGGACTAGCGGGATGGGCTCCTACGAGCAGTACTTC,CASSGAGTSGMGSYEQYF
TRBD2,NA,TRBV7-9,TRBJ2-7,17,TGTGCCAGCAGCCGCTACCCGACTAGCGGGAGAGGATACGAGCAGTACTTC,CASSRYPTSGRGYEQYF
NA,NA,TRBV6-1,TRBJ1-2,12,TGTGCCAGCAGTGTAGGGGGCTATGGCTACACCTTC,CASSVGGYGYTF
TRBD1,NA,TRBV2,TRBJ1-5,14,TGTGCCAGCAGTGGACAGGGTGGGACGCAGCCCCAGCATTTT,CASSGQGGTQPQHF
TRBD2,NA,TRBV27,TRBJ2-1,17,TGTGCCAGCAGTTTAGGGGGAGGGGGACTAGTTTACAATGAGCAGTTCTTC,CASSLGGGGLVYNEQFF